The entry below gives a single T cell receptor beta chain sequence along with its context. This sample is drawn from a study of preoperative IRX-2 immunotherapy in early breast cancer. Treatment noted: preoperative locoregional IRX-2 cytokine immunotherapy. Samples came from a phase Ib trial of preoperative locoregional IRX-2 cytokine immunotherapy. Per germline, CDR1 MDHEN and CDR2 SYDVKM. The CDR3 totals 15 residues. V dropped 6 bases and J dropped 6; count of bases not matched to a gene: 11. The method was immunoSEQ multiplex PCR; TCRdb's version includes in-frame clones alone and lacks a portion of them. The sample consists of around 38,000 clones, about 80% of them appearing once.

Sequenced material: tumor tissue, taken after IRX-2 immunotherapy. The receptor comes from a human donor with breast cancer. The chain couples TRBV28 to TRBJ2-7, with 10 bases fitting TRBD2. This chain's CDR3 is CASRTGMLAGVEQYF. Written as DNA, the CDR3 is TGTGCCAGCAGAACCGGTATGCTAGCGGGAGTCGAGCAGTACTTC.